This T cell receptor beta chain emerged from a study of shared clonotypes between healthy human individuals. About the research overall: The study drew on a couple of women and a few men aged 18 to 49 as donors. Study-level findings and limits: Among donors, clonotype sharing was expected to be affected by sequencing depth. Relative to clonotypes present in all four donors, those not shared had lower generation probabilities.

V lost 1 base and J 3 bases, leaving 10 bases between the germline ends. The CDR3 consists of 14 residues. Germline values: CDR1 SGHTA, CDR2 FQGTGA. This clone was counted only a few times. What it binds is not known. This sample includes further DNA sequences coding for the same CDR3. Authors' data handling: ImmunoSEQ only sent back junction sequences with no quality scores, so filtering was done differently. TCRdb's table, derived via immunoSEQ multiplex PCR, lists solely in-frame clones and lacks some. V and J calls and clone size are those listed in that table; D and trimming were worked out from the DNA. The data show about 1 million clones, under 80% seen once.

The sequence derives from a man aged 18 to 30 in good health. The V call is TRBV7-3, the J call TRBJ2-7; D unresolved. What was sequenced was memory CD4+ T cells sorted from blood. Subset: CD45RA-negative fraction. This CDR3 is CASSLSPGNYEQYF. CDR3 DNA: TGTGCCAGCAGCTTAAGTCCGGGTAACTACGAGCAGTACTTC.